These T cell receptor beta chains were read from a single sample in a study of blood T cell repertoires in COVID-19. Sequencing was performed with immunoSEQ multiplex PCR; in TCRdb, only in-frame clones are kept and a portion is missing. The sample consists of around 270,000 clones, about 90% of them appearing once. The material sequenced was PBMCs or T cells enriched from blood (not recorded which). These receptor sequences come from a woman between 40 and 50 years old who had been exposed to COVID-19. Both conserved end residues are part of each CDR3. The order of the fields is D gene, clone size, J gene, V gene, CDR3 length, CDR3 DNA, CDR3 protein. D genes are given only for firm matches. A row's size may be missing; if present it is once, few, many or a size class.

D: TRBD2; size: once; J: TRBJ2-3; V: TRBV6-2/TRBV6-3; length: 16; DNA: TGTGCCAGCAGTTACAGTAGTAGCGGGGGCACAGATACGCAGTATTTT; CDR3: CASSYSSSGGTDTQYF
D: TRBD2; size: once; J: TRBJ2-1; V: TRBV4-3; length: 13; DNA: TGCGCCAGCGGGTCTAGCGGGGGCAATGAGCAGTTCTTC; CDR3: CASGSSGGNEQFF
D: TRBD1; size: NA; J: TRBJ1-3; V: TRBV18; length: 15; DNA: TGTGCCAGCTCACCCCCGACAGGGTTTGGAAACACCATATATTTT; CDR3: CASSPPTGFGNTIYF
D: NA; size: NA; J: TRBJ1-1; V: TRBV28; length: 12; DNA: TGTGCCAGCAGTTTCGGATACAGGGAAGCTTTCTTT; CDR3: CASSFGYREAFF
D: NA; size: NA; J: TRBJ1-1; V: TRBV19; length: 10; DNA: TGTGCCAGTGCGGACGGGATGGCTTTCTTT; CDR3: CASADGMAFF
D: NA; size: NA; J: TRBJ1-4; V: TRBV5-1; length: 16; DNA: TGCGCCAGCAGCTCCGGTGGGGCACAGGGAAATGAAAAACTGTTTTTT; CDR3: CASSSGGAQGNEKLFF
D: NA; size: NA; J: TRBJ2-3; V: TRBV29-1; length: 15; DNA: TGCAGCGTCGCACCGTGGGCAGGGGTACCAGATACGCAGTATTTT; CDR3: CSVAPWAGVPDTQYF
D: TRBD2; size: NA; J: TRBJ2-3; V: TRBV18; length: 16; DNA: TGTGCCAGCTCGCCGGGACTAGCGGGAGGGGAAGATACGCAGTATTTT; CDR3: CASSPGLAGGEDTQYF
D: NA; size: NA; J: TRBJ2-7; V: TRBV2; length: 14; DNA: TGTGCCAGCAGTGAAGCCCCCCGGGGGACCGAGCAGTACTTC; CDR3: CASSEAPRGTEQYF
D: TRBD2; size: NA; J: TRBJ2-7; V: TRBV4-1; length: 17; DNA: TGCGCCAGCAGCCAGCTCAGGACTAGCGGGGTGGACTACGAGCAGTACTTC; CDR3: CASSQLRTSGVDYEQYF
D: NA; size: NA; J: TRBJ1-2; V: TRBV4-2; length: 15; DNA: TGTGCCAGCAGCCAAGCTCGACAGAAAAGATATGGCTACACCTTC; CDR3: CASSQARQKRYGYTF
D: NA; size: NA; J: TRBJ1-1; V: TRBV7-2; length: 13; DNA: TGTGCCAGCAGCTTCAGGGAGAACACTGAAGCTTTCTTT; CDR3: CASSFRENTEAFF
D: NA; size: NA; J: TRBJ1-4; V: TRBV4-2; length: 16; DNA: TGTGCCAGCAGCCAGGCTGACACAGCAACTAATGAAAAACTGTTTTTT; CDR3: CASSQADTATNEKLFF
D: TRBD1; size: NA; J: TRBJ2-1; V: TRBV7-3; length: 15; DNA: TGTGCCAGCAGCCCGGACAGGGGGCGAAGGCATGAGCAGTTCTTC; CDR3: CASSPDRGRRHEQFF
D: NA; size: NA; J: TRBJ1-1; V: TRBV7-2; length: 15; DNA: TGTGCCAGCAGCTTAGATCAGGGGAGCTTTTCTGAAGCTTTCTTT; CDR3: CASSLDQGSFSEAFF
D: NA; size: NA; J: TRBJ1-1; V: TRBV28; length: 16; DNA: TGTGCCAGCACCACTTGGGGGCAGACTCGGAACACTGAAGCTTTCTTT; CDR3: CASTTWGQTRNTEAFF
D: NA; size: NA; J: TRBJ2-7; V: TRBV14; length: 17; DNA: TGTGCCAGCAGCCTACGAATTCGTCCAGACAGCTCCTACGAGCAGTACTTC; CDR3: CASSLRIRPDSSYEQYF
D: TRBD1; size: NA; J: TRBJ1-5; V: TRBV15; length: 13; DNA: TGTGCCACCCGAGACAGGGGCAATCAGCCCCAGCATTTT; CDR3: CATRDRGNQPQHF
D: TRBD2; size: NA; J: TRBJ2-2; V: TRBV4-3; length: 14; DNA: TGCGCCAGCAGCCAAGATCGCGGGGGCGGGGAGCTGTTTTTT; CDR3: CASSQDRGGGELFF
D: NA; size: NA; J: TRBJ2-6; V: TRBV5-4; length: 17; DNA: TGTGCCAGCAGCCCCTGGGCAACTAGCTCTGGGGCCAACGTCCTGACTTTC; CDR3: CASSPWATSSGANVLTF
D: NA; size: NA; J: TRBJ2-1; V: TRBV6-5; length: 16; DNA: TGTGCCAGCAGTTCAAATTCAGGGTTCCACTACAATGAGCAGTTCTTC; CDR3: CASSSNSGFHYNEQFF
D: NA; size: NA; J: TRBJ2-2; V: TRBV3-1/TRBV3-2; length: 12; DNA: TGTGCCACCCAGAGGGGGTCCGGGGAGCTGTTTTTT; CDR3: CATQRGSGELFF
D: TRBD1; size: NA; J: TRBJ2-2; V: TRBV24-1; length: 17; DNA: TGTGCCACCAGCGACCCGAAGGACAGGGTACACACCGGGGAGCTGTTTTTT; CDR3: CATSDPKDRVHTGELFF
D: TRBD2; size: NA; J: TRBJ2-1; V: TRBV28; length: 16; DNA: TGTGCCAGCAGAGGATCTAGCGGGGGGGCCCTCAATGAGCAGTTCTTC; CDR3: CASRGSSGGALNEQFF
D: TRBD1; size: NA; J: TRBJ1-1; V: TRBV4-2; length: 13; DNA: TGTGCCAGCAGCCAGACCGGGACAGGGTCCCCTTTCTTT; CDR3: CASSQTGTGSPFF
D: NA; size: NA; J: TRBJ2-1; V: TRBV3-1/TRBV3-2; length: 14; DNA: TGTGCCAGCAAGTGGGGGACAAATATCAATGAGCAGTTCTTC; CDR3: CASKWGTNINEQFF
D: NA; size: NA; J: TRBJ2-5; V: TRBV27; length: 16; DNA: TGTGCCAGCAGTCTCAGGGTGGGAGGCAGTGCTGAGACCCAGTACTTC; CDR3: CASSLRVGGSAETQYF
D: NA; size: NA; J: TRBJ1-5; V: TRBV19; length: 15; DNA: TGTGCCAGTAGTTTCGGGGGGCTTCTCAATCAGCCCCAGCATTTT; CDR3: CASSFGGLLNQPQHF
D: NA; size: once; J: TRBJ2-2; V: TRBV28; length: 15; DNA: TGTGCCAGCAGTTTAGGAGGGCCCCTCACCGGGGAGCTGTTTTTT; CDR3: CASSLGGPLTGELFF
D: NA; size: NA; J: TRBJ1-3; V: TRBV19; length: 11; DNA: TGTGCCAGTACCAACGTCCAGACCATATATTTT; CDR3: CASTNVQTIYF
D: NA; size: NA; J: TRBJ1-1; V: TRBV24-1; length: 16; DNA: TGTGCCACCAGTGATGTTGACGTGGGGCAGGGCACTGAAGCTTTCTTT; CDR3: CATSDVDVGQGTEAFF
D: NA; size: NA; J: TRBJ1-3; V: TRBV3-1/TRBV3-2; length: 17; DNA: TGTGCCAGCAGCCAAGATCTTAACAGACCCTCTGGAAACACCATATATTTT; CDR3: CASSQDLNRPSGNTIYF
D: NA; size: NA; J: TRBJ1-1; V: TRBV7-3; length: 13; DNA: TGTGCCAGCAGCTTACAGATGAACACTGAAGCTTTCTTT; CDR3: CASSLQMNTEAFF
D: NA; size: NA; J: TRBJ1-2; V: TRBV4-1; length: 15; DNA: TGCGCCAGCAGCCAAGACGGGGGTCGGGTCTATGGCTACACCTTC; CDR3: CASSQDGGRVYGYTF
D: NA; size: NA; J: TRBJ1-1; V: TRBV27; length: 13; DNA: TGTGCCAGCAGTCTAGCCCGGACGACTGAAGCTTTCTTT; CDR3: CASSLARTTEAFF
D: TRBD1; size: NA; J: TRBJ2-1; V: TRBV5-1; length: 15; DNA: TGTGCCAGCAGCTTGGGACAGGGACCCTACAATGAGCAGTTCTTC; CDR3: CASSLGQGPYNEQFF
D: NA; size: NA; J: TRBJ2-5; V: TRBV6-2/TRBV6-3; length: 13; DNA: TGTGCCAGCAGCCAGGACTTACAAGAGACCCAGTACTTC; CDR3: CASSQDLQETQYF
D: NA; size: NA; J: TRBJ1-2; V: TRBV28; length: 12; DNA: TGTGCCAGCAGTTTTACAGGGTATGGCTACACCTTC; CDR3: CASSFTGYGYTF
D: NA; size: NA; J: TRBJ1-3; V: TRBV2; length: 12; DNA: TGTGCCAGCAGTGCTACTGGAAACACCATATATTTT; CDR3: CASSATGNTIYF
D: NA; size: few; J: TRBJ1-4; V: TRBV7-2; length: 16; DNA: TGTGCCAGCAGCAGGACACGACAAACAACTAATGAAAAACTGTTTTTT; CDR3: CASSRTRQTTNEKLFF
D: TRBD2; size: NA; J: TRBJ2-3; V: TRBV29-1; length: 17; DNA: TGCAGCGTCTTCTCAACCCGACTAGCGGGGGAGTCGGATACGCAGTATTTT; CDR3: CSVFSTRLAGESDTQYF
D: NA; size: NA; J: TRBJ1-2; V: TRBV19; length: 13; DNA: TGTGCCAGTAGTCGGCGGAATAACTATGGCTACACCTTC; CDR3: CASSRRNNYGYTF
D: TRBD1; size: NA; J: TRBJ1-4; V: TRBV19; length: 15; DNA: TGTGCCAGCCGGAACTTACAGGGGCGACTCGAAAAACTGTTTTTT; CDR3: CASRNLQGRLEKLFF
D: NA; size: NA; J: TRBJ1-1; V: TRBV6-5; length: 13; DNA: TGTGCCAGCAGTTATTGGCAGGATACTGAAGCTTTCTTT; CDR3: CASSYWQDTEAFF
D: NA; size: NA; J: TRBJ1-2; V: TRBV6-5; length: 13; DNA: TGTGCCAGCACACCGGCGGGGAACTATGGCTACACCTTC; CDR3: CASTPAGNYGYTF
D: NA; size: NA; J: TRBJ1-2; V: TRBV5-1; length: 15; DNA: TGCGCCAGCAGCTTGTTCCGAGAGGCTAACTATGGCTACACCTTC; CDR3: CASSLFREANYGYTF
D: NA; size: NA; J: TRBJ2-5; V: TRBV12-5; length: 13; DNA: TGTGCTAGTGGAGGGGACTCGCTAGAGACCCAGTACTTC; CDR3: CASGGDSLETQYF
D: NA; size: NA; J: TRBJ1-6; V: TRBV4-3; length: 17; DNA: TGCGCCAGCAGCCAAGATTCCAGTGGCAGGCGGGGCTCACCCCTCCACTTT; CDR3: CASSQDSSGRRGSPLHF
D: NA; size: NA; J: TRBJ2-7; V: TRBV9; length: 13; DNA: TGTGCCAGCAGCGTAGGCGCGGGATACGAGCAGTACTTC; CDR3: CASSVGAGYEQYF
D: NA; size: NA; J: TRBJ2-1; V: TRBV3-1/TRBV3-2; length: 15; DNA: TGTGCCAGCAGCCAAAATAGGGGTAGGGTTCAGGGGCAGTTCTTC; CDR3: CASSQNRGRVQGQFF